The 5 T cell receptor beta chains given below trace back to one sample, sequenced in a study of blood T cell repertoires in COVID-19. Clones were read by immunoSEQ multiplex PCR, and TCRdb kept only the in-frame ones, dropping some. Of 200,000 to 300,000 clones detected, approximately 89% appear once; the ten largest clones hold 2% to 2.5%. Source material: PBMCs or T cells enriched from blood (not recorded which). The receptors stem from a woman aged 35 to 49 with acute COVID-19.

For the CDR3, the DNA is TGTGCCAGCAGCTTGCTCGGCAGGGGGGTTCAGCCCCAGCATTTT. Translation gives CASSLLGRGVQPQHF. This chain links TRBV5-5 with TRBJ1-5; 7 bases agree with TRBD1. This CDR3 is built from 15 residues. The V gene's germline CDR1 is SGHKS and CDR2 YYEKEE (reference sequence). The V segment lost 1 base and the J segment 6 bases; nucleotides outside the gene matches: 7.

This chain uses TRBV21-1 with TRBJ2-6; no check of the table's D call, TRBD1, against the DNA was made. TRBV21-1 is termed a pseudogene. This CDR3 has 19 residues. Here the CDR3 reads CASSKPHREKGSGANVLTF. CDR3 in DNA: TGTGCCAGCAGCAAACCTCACAGGGAAAAAGGTTCTGGGGCCAACGTCCTGACTTTC.

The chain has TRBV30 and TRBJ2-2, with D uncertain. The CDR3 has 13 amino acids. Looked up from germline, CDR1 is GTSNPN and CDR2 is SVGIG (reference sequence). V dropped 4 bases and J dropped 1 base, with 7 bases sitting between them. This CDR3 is CAWTYLNTGELFF. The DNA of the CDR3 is TGTGCCTGGACCTACTTGAACACCGGGGAGCTGTTTTTT.

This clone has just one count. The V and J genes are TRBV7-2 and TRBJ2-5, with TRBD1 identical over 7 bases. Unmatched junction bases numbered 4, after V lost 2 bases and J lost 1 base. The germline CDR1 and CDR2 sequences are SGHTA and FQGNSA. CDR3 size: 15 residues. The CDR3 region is CASSLNRGIQETQYF. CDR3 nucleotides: TGTGCCAGCAGCTTAAACAGGGGAATCCAAGAGACCCAGTACTTC.

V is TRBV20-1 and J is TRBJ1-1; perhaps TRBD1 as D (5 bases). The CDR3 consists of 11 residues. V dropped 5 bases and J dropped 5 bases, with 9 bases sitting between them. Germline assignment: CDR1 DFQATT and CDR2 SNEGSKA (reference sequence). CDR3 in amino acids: CSAHRKTEAFF. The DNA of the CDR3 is TGCAGTGCTCACAGGAAAACTGAAGCTTTCTTT.